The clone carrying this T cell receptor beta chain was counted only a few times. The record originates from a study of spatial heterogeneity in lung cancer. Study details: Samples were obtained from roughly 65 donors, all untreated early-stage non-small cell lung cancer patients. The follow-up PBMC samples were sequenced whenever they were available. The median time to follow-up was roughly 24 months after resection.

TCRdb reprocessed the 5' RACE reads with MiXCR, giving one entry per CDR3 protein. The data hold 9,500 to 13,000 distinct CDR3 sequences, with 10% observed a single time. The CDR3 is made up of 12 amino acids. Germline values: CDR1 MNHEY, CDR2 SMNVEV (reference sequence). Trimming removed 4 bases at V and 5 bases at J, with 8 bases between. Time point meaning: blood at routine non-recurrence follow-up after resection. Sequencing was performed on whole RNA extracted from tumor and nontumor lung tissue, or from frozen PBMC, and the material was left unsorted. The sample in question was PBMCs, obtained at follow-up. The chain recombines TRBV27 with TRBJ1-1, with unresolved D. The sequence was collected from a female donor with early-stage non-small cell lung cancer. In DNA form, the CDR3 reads TGTGCCAGCAGTTCGGGCAAAACTGAAGCTTTCTTT. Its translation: CASSSGKTEAFF.